This T cell receptor beta chain was sequenced in a study of identical twins. TCRdb re-called the 5' RACE reads through MiXCR, storing one row per CDR3 protein. The sample has about 190,000 distinct CDR3 sequences; around a sixth are singletons. A few counts support this clonotype. CDR1 and CDR2 from the germline V gene are MGHRA and YSYEKL. The CDR3 spans 15 residues. V lost 0 bases to trimming and J lost 2 bases, with 11 bases between them. The sample also formed part of further work on T cells expressing NK-cell markers.

This clonotype was obtained from a woman aged 18-29 years in good health. The V gene is TRBV4-1, the J gene TRBJ2-7, with D tentatively TRBD2 (7 bases). Sequencing used CD8+ T cells sorted from blood. The CDR3 protein is CASSQEVGGPYEQYF. CDR3 DNA: TGCGCCAGCAGCCAAGAGGTGGGGGGGCCCTACGAGCAGTACTTC.